This T cell receptor (beta chain) was observed in a study of CD4+ T cells in melanoma. Study-wide points: CD8+ T cell, macrophage and B cell function reportedly correlated with neoantigen-specific CD4+ T cells. Diverse differentiation states were reported for melanoma neoantigen-specific CD4+ T cells.

A word on this clone: Its antigen is undetermined.

This CDR3 has 12 residues. Germline V gene lookup returns CDR1 MNHEY and CDR2 SVGAGI. Sequencing was performed with immunoSEQ multiplex PCR; in TCRdb, only in-frame clones are kept and a portion is missing. The table records some 110,000 clones, about 90% of them present only once. The specimen sequenced was peripheral blood. The clonotype comes from a human donor with melanoma. The rearrangement uses TRBV6-5 and TRBJ2-5, with 8 bases identical to TRBD2. The end of the DNA is better explained by TRBJ2-7, so the J call may be wrong. This CDR3 is CATGGHPYEQYF. CDR3 coding DNA: TGTGCCACGGGGGGGCACCCCTACGAGCAGTACTTC.